One and the same sample provided the 32 T cell receptor beta chains below, sequenced in a study of blood T cell repertoires in COVID-19. The table came from immunoSEQ multiplex PCR; TCRdb's copy has only in-frame clones and leaves some out. Of about 240,000 clones detected, about four fifths appear once; the ten largest clones hold about 3.9%. Sequenced material: PBMCs or T cells enriched from blood (not recorded which). Receptors were obtained from a woman between 35 and 50 years old who had been exposed to COVID-19.

The chain employs TRBV29-1 and TRBJ1-2; TRBD1 agrees at 7 bases. The CDR3 has 13 amino acids. Unmatched junction bases numbered 9, after V lost 7 bases and J lost 4 bases. In germline, CDR1 is SQVTM, CDR2 ANQGSEA. CDR3 amino acids: CSAWDRAFYGYTF. In DNA, the CDR3 is TGCAGCGCGTGGGACAGAGCTTTCTATGGCTACACCTTC.

The rearrangement uses TRBV7-3 and TRBJ2-7, with 7 bases aligning to TRBD2. With V trimmed by 5 bases and J by 3 bases, 7 bases remained unmatched. CDR3 length: 14 residues. The germline gives CDR1 SGHTA, CDR2 FQGTGA. CDR3 amino acids: CASSGGDGRYEQYF. For the CDR3, the DNA is TGTGCCAGCAGCGGGGGGGACGGCCGCTACGAGCAGTACTTC.

This chain connects TRBV29-1 to TRBJ1-4, with a weak D call TRBD1 (5 bases). Germline CDR1 and CDR2: SQVTM and ANQGSEA. The CDR3 has 13 residues. V lost 7 bases and J lost 8, with 17 bases in between. CDR3: CSACRVREEKLFF. As DNA, the CDR3 is TGCAGCGCCTGCAGGGTACGAGAGGAAAAACTGTTTTTT.

This clone was seen only once. This sequence joins TRBV6-2 or TRBV6-3 and TRBJ2-3; a weak D match, TRBD2 (7 bases). The CDR3 length is 15 residues. Germline V gives CDR1 MNHEY, CDR2 SVGEGT. Deletions cut 1 base from V and 0 bases from J, with 8 bases between. Here the CDR3 DNA reads TGTGCCAGCAGTTACTGGGGGGGCAGCACAGATACGCAGTATTTT. Protein product: CASSYWGGSTDTQYF.

This clone was found a few times. CDR3 protein: CASSQAPPSGGVTDTQYF. The DNA for the CDR3 is TGCGCCAGCAGCCAAGCCCCCCCAAGCGGGGGGGTTACAGATACGCAGTATTTT. The chain couples TRBV4-1 to TRBJ2-3; TRBD2 matches 10 bases. Losses at the gene ends were 1 base for V and 3 bases for J; bases not matched to a gene: 10. This CDR3 is 18 amino acids long. Germline V gene lookup returns CDR1 MGHRA and CDR2 YSYEKL.

This clone has just a few counts. The chain links TRBV5-4 to TRBJ1-5; D not resolved. CDR1 and CDR2 from the germline V gene are SGHNT and YYREEE (reference sequence). The CDR3 extends over 12 amino acids. V lost 0 bases, J lost 9 bases, and 7 bases lay in between. The CDR3 spells CASSLGEGPQHF. The CDR3 coding sequence is TGTGCCAGCAGCTTGGGGGAGGGGCCCCAGCATTTT.

The chain links TRBV12-5 to TRBJ2-5; D may be TRBD1 (6 bases). The V gene lost 1 base and the J gene lost 5 bases, with 11 bases spanning the gap. The CDR3 has 14 amino acids. CDR1 is LGHNT and CDR2 is FRNRAP in the germline V gene. DNA of the CDR3: TGTGCTAGTGGTTTGGGACAGGTGCGGGAGACCCAGTACTTC. Its translation is CASGLGQVRETQYF. Based on the CDR3 plus reference TRBV12-5 and TRBJ2-5, the full variable domain is DARVTQTPRHKVTEMGQEVTMRCQPILGHNTVFWYRQTMMQGLELLAYFRNRAPLDDSGMPKDRFSAEMPDATLATLKIQPSEPRDSAVYFCASGLGQVRETQYFGPGTRLLVL.

This sequence joins TRBV5-4 and TRBJ1-2; 7 bases fit TRBD1. V trimming: 3 bases; J trimming: 4 bases; junction bases outside the gene matches: 9. Per germline, CDR1 SGHNT and CDR2 YYREEE (reference sequence). The CDR3 has 15 amino acids. The CDR3: CASSSRVGTAYGYTF. The CDR3 DNA is TGTGCCAGCAGCTCCAGAGTCGGGACAGCCTATGGCTACACCTTC.

This chain links TRBV11-3 with TRBJ2-3; D is perhaps TRBD2 (5 bases). CDR3 size: 13 residues. Per germline, CDR1 SGHNT and CDR2 YENEEA. V gave up 1 base and J gave up 3 bases, with 5 bases separating them. CDR3 in DNA: TGTGCCAGCAGCTTAGGAGGGACAGATACGCAGTATTTT. As protein: CASSLGGTDTQYF.

The gene calls are TRBV5-1 and TRBJ1-2; 7 positions agree with TRBD1. The trim removed 4 bases at V and 4 bases at J, leaving 10 bases unmatched. Germline V gene data show CDR1 as SGHRS and CDR2 as YFSETQ. This CDR3 contains 15 residues. CDR3 amino acids: CASSDRQGGSYGYTF. The CDR3 DNA reads as TGCGCCAGCAGCGACCGACAAGGGGGCAGCTATGGCTACACCTTC.

V gene TRBV5-4 combines with J gene TRBJ2-2; 7 bases are a match to TRBD1. The CDR3 is made up of 14 amino acids. From germline, CDR1 is SGHNT and CDR2 YYREEE (reference sequence). The V gene end was trimmed by 2 bases and the J gene end by 6 bases; junction bases not matched to a gene: 4. The CDR3 protein is CASSLTGDPGELFF. CDR3 DNA: TGTGCCAGCAGCTTAACAGGGGACCCCGGGGAGCTGTTTTTT.

The rearrangement joins TRBV28 to TRBJ2-7, with D tentatively TRBD1 (5 bases). The CDR3 sequence is 14 residues long. Germline V gives CDR1 MDHEN, CDR2 SYDVKM. Trimming took 6 bases from V and 2 from J, leaving 14 bases between them. The CDR3 sequence is CASSQTVPPYEQYF. CDR3 sequence (DNA): TGTGCCAGCAGCCAGACAGTGCCTCCCTACGAGCAGTACTTC.

The rearrangement links TRBV3-1 (or the pseudogene TRBV3-2) to TRBJ2-7; TRBD1 matches at 7 bases. Germline trimming cut 5 bases from V and 0 bases from J; bases unmatched to any gene: 1. This CDR3 is built from 13 residues. Germline-derived CDR1 and CDR2 are LGHDT and YNNKEL (reference sequence). The CDR3 DNA reads TGTGCCAGCAGCAGACAGGGCTCCTACGAGCAGTACTTC. Translating gives CASSRQGSYEQYF.

The table lists this clone with a count of one. The same CDR3 can be traced to other DNA sequences in this sample. The V and J genes are TRBV6-5 and TRBJ2-5; TRBD2 might be the D (5 bases). CDR1 is MNHEY and CDR2 is SVGAGI in the germline V gene. This CDR3 region has 13 residues. Trimming left V 2 bases short and J 2 bases short, with 6 bases between. The CDR3 loop is CASSYGGQETQYF. The CDR3, as DNA: TGTGCCAGCAGTTACGGCGGGCAAGAGACCCAGTACTTC.

V gene TRBV9 combines with J gene TRBJ1-4; D is ambiguous. The CDR3 sequence is 16 residues long. Germline CDR1 reads SGDLS; CDR2 reads YYNGEE. Trimming stripped 3 bases from V and 0 bases from J, with 12 bases between. This CDR3 reads CASSAQQATTNEKLFF. The CDR3 DNA reads TGTGCCAGCAGCGCACAGCAAGCAACAACTAATGAAAAACTGTTTTTT.

The rearrangement links TRBV18 to TRBJ2-2; 9 bases are shared with TRBD1. The junction had 6 bases not matched to a gene; V was cut back by 4 bases and J by 6 bases. The CDR3 totals 15 residues. Germline CDR1 and CDR2: KGHSH and LQKENI. The CDR3 spells CASSQGQGVAGELFF. The DNA of the CDR3 is TGTGCCAGCTCACAGGGACAGGGAGTCGCCGGGGAGCTGTTTTTT.

This chain joins TRBV11-3 and TRBJ2-1, with TRBD2 matching 10 bases. This CDR3 is built from 16 residues. V shed 5 bases, J shed 5 bases, and the junction held 9 bases outside the gene matches. Per germline, CDR1 SGHNT and CDR2 YENEEA. CDR3 amino acids: CASSRRALAGDNEQFF. As DNA, the CDR3 is TGTGCCAGCAGCCGCAGGGCCCTAGCGGGAGACAATGAGCAGTTCTTC.

This clone was seen just once. The chain is built from TRBV4-2 and TRBJ2-2, with D uncertain. The ends were cut back, 4 bases at V and 1 base at J, with 7 bases in the middle. The germline V gene encodes CDR1 LGHNA and CDR2 YNFKEQ. This CDR3 spans 14 amino acids. The CDR3 DNA reads as TGTGCCAGCAGCCCCTCAGAGAACACCGGGGAGCTGTTTTTT. Protein product: CASSPSENTGELFF.

This clone was counted a single time. The chain employs TRBV19 and TRBJ1-1, with D unresolved. The CDR3 covers 16 residues. V shed 3 bases and J shed 4 bases, with 18 bases lying between them. The germline gives CDR1 LNHDA, CDR2 SQIVND (reference sequence). The CDR3 here is CASSMGLGMAGTEAFF. The DNA of the CDR3 is TGTGCCAGTAGTATGGGTCTGGGGATGGCGGGCACTGAAGCTTTCTTT. Complete variable domain (other parts from reference TRBV19 and TRBJ1-1): DGGITQSPKYLFRKEGQNVTLSCEQNLNHDAMYWYRQDPGQGLRLIYYSQIVNDFQKGDIAEGYSVSREKKESFPLTVTSAQKNPTAFYLCASSMGLGMAGTEAFFGQGTRLTVV.

This chain uses TRBV19 with TRBJ1-6, with TRBD1 as a possible D gene (6 bases). The ends were cut back, 9 bases at V and 8 bases at J, with 17 bases in the middle. The CDR3 consists of 14 residues. The germline gives CDR1 LNHDA, CDR2 SQIVND (reference sequence). The CDR3 is CASARGAGDSPLHF. In nucleotides, the CDR3 is TGTGCCAGCGCGAGGGGGGCGGGAGATTCACCCCTCCACTTT.

The J gene is TRBJ2-1, the V gene TRBV24-1; D possibly corresponds to TRBD2 (6 bases). Germline lookup yields CDR1 KGHDR and CDR2 SFDVKD. The V gene lost 6 bases and the J gene lost 2 bases, with 10 bases spanning the gap. The CDR3 runs to 14 residues. CDR3 loop: CATSNSGPYNEQFF. The CDR3 DNA follows: TGTGCCACCAGTAATAGCGGCCCCTACAATGAGCAGTTCTTC.

This clone was found a few times. This sample includes further DNA sequences coding for the same CDR3. The chain links TRBV3-1 (or the pseudogene TRBV3-2) to TRBJ1-1; unclear D gene. The CDR3 runs to 15 residues. The germline V and J ends were trimmed by 1 base and 4 bases, with 13 bases remaining between them. Germline lookup yields CDR1 LGHDT and CDR2 YNNKEL (reference sequence). The CDR3 sequence: CASSQGAGPGTEAFF. As DNA, the CDR3 is TGTGCCAGCAGCCAAGGGGCGGGCCCGGGCACTGAAGCTTTCTTT.

This clone was counted between two and nine times. This rearrangement joins TRBV15 to TRBJ1-5; D is ambiguous. Looked up from germline, CDR1 is LNHNV and CDR2 is YYDKDF (reference sequence). The CDR3 covers 17 residues. The V gene lost 0 bases and the J gene lost 2 bases, with 14 bases spanning the gap. CDR3 sequence (DNA): TGTGCCACCAGCAGAGATGCGGCGGGTACCGGCAATCAGCCCCAGCATTTT. Residues: CATSRDAAGTGNQPQHF.

J is TRBJ1-1 and V is TRBV3-1 (or the pseudogene TRBV3-2); D gene uncertain. The germline V gene has CDR1 LGHDT and CDR2 YNNKEL (reference sequence). V lost 0 bases, J lost 4 bases, and 9 bases lay in between. There are 14 residues in the CDR3. The CDR3 reads CASSQDLGLTEAFF. The CDR3 DNA sequence: TGTGCCAGCAGCCAAGACCTCGGACTCACTGAAGCTTTCTTT.

A word on this clone: One base away lies a much larger clone, so this may be a sequencing read error. The chain employs TRBV28 and TRBJ2-1; D not resolved. The V and J ends lost 5 bases and 4 bases respectively, with 6 bases between them. Per the germline V gene, CDR1 is MDHEN and CDR2 is SYDVKM. The CDR3 spans 12 residues. CDR3 sequence reads: CASSPPYNEQFF. CDR3 nucleotide sequence: TGTGCCAGCAGTCCCCCATACAATGAGCAGTTCTTC.

The V and J genes are TRBV3-1 (or the pseudogene TRBV3-2) and TRBJ1-4; D gene unclear. The CDR3 consists of 15 residues. V was cut by 4 bases and J by 8 bases, with 17 bases left in between. Germline-derived CDR1 and CDR2 are LGHDT and YNNKEL (reference sequence). Here the CDR3 DNA reads TGTGCCAGCAGCCTCCGGACTCCATCGGAAGAAAAACTGTTTTTT. Residues: CASSLRTPSEEKLFF.

V and J are TRBV15 and TRBJ2-7; 7 positions match TRBD2. V lost 0 bases to trimming and J lost 5 bases; unmatched junction nucleotides: 7. CDR3 length: 15 residues. CDR1 is LNHNV and CDR2 is YYDKDF in the germline V gene (reference sequence). In nucleotides, the CDR3 is TGTGCCACCAGCAGAGAGGGAACTAGCGAGGACGAGCAGTACTTC. Translating gives CATSREGTSEDEQYF. The full variable domain, rest sourced from reference TRBV15 and TRBJ2-7, is DAMVIQNPRYQVTQFGKPVTLSCSQTLNHNVMYWYQQKSSQAPKLLFHYYDKDFNNEADTPDNFQSRRPNTSFCFLDIRSPGLGDTAMYLCATSREGTSEDEQYFGPGTRLTVT.

The chain employs TRBV4-1 and TRBJ1-6; D is uncertain. Germline values: CDR1 MGHRA, CDR2 YSYEKL. Trimming left V 2 bases short and J 7 bases short, with 15 bases between. This CDR3 contains 16 residues. The CDR3 reads CASSQREGATNSPLHF. CDR3 bases: TGCGCCAGCAGCCAACGAGAGGGCGCCACGAATTCACCCCTCCACTTT.

CDR3 bases: TGTGCCACCAGTGATTTTTCCGCAACTAATGAAAAACTGTTTTTT. It codes for CATSDFSATNEKLFF. The chain uses TRBV24-1 and TRBJ1-4; D unresolved. Germline values: CDR1 KGHDR, CDR2 SFDVKD. V dropped 1 base and J dropped 0 bases, with 5 bases sitting between them. The CDR3 totals 15 residues.

This chain links TRBV11-2 with TRBJ2-3; tentatively, D is TRBD1 (6 bases). Germline values: CDR1 SGHAT, CDR2 FQNNGV. The CDR3 length is 16 residues. Trimming cost V 1 base and J 0 bases, with 11 bases left between them. CDR3 DNA: TGTGCCAGCAGCTTAGCCCGGGACACTAGCACAGATACGCAGTATTTT. Residues: CASSLARDTSTDTQYF. The whole variable domain, remainder taken from reference TRBV11-2 and TRBJ2-3, is EAGVAQSPRYKIIEKRQSVAFWCNPISGHATLYWYQQILGQGPKLLIQFQNNGVVDDSQLPKDRFSAERLKGVDSTLKIQPAKLEDSAVYLCASSLARDTSTDTQYFGPGTRLTVL.

The chain couples TRBV10-3 to TRBJ2-6; D possibly corresponds to TRBD2 (6 bases). There are 16 residues in the CDR3. The V gene's germline CDR1 is ENHRY and CDR2 SYGVKD. The V and J ends lost 7 bases and 0 bases respectively, with 13 bases between them. Here the CDR3 DNA reads TGTGCCATCAATCCAGCGGGCGGCTCTGGGGCCAACGTCCTGACTTTC. Residues: CAINPAGGSGANVLTF.

V gene TRBV24-1 combines with J gene TRBJ1-5; 8 nucleotides align to TRBD1. Germline V CDR1 and CDR2: KGHDR, SFDVKD. The V gene end was trimmed by 4 bases and the J gene end by 9 bases; junction bases not matched to a gene: 13. The CDR3 consists of 16 residues. This CDR3 reads CATSESDRASERPQHF. The CDR3 DNA reads TGTGCCACCAGTGAGTCGGACAGGGCATCGGAGAGGCCCCAGCATTTT.